The rows below give T cell receptor beta chains drawn from one sample of a study of T cells after yellow fever vaccination. Each CDR3 protein gets one entry after TCRdb re-called the 5' RACE reads with MiXCR. The data contain 200,000 to 300,000 distinct CDR3 sequences, roughly 6.2% of them singletons. Source: CD4+ T cells sorted from PBMCs, taken on the day of the yellow fever booster vaccination. The receptors stem from a man aged 25-45 years who received the YFV17D yellow fever vaccine. The CDR3 runs from the conserved cysteine through the conserved F or W. The order of the fields is V gene, D gene, J gene, clone size, CDR3 DNA, CDR3 protein. D genes are given only for firm matches. Not all rows give a size; the values are once, few, many and, for expanded clones, a class.

V: TRBV4-3
D: TRBD2
J: TRBJ2-1
size: few
DNA: TGCGCCAGCAGCCAAGAAGCGGGAGGGTTTTACAATGAGCAGTTCTTC
CDR3: CASSQEAGGFYNEQFF

V: TRBV12-3/TRBV12-4
D: TRBD1
J: TRBJ2-7
size: many
DNA: TGTGCCAGCAGTCCCTCTTCAGGGGGAGCCTACGAGCAGTACTTC
CDR3: CASSPSSGGAYEQYF

V: TRBV20-1
D: TRBD1
J: TRBJ2-7
size: many
DNA: TGCAGTGCGGTCCGACAGGGGACCCACGAGCAGTACTTC
CDR3: CSAVRQGTHEQYF

V: TRBV5-5
D: -
J: TRBJ1-4
size: -
DNA: TGTGCCAGCAGCTCCCTTTCGTCTATTAATGAAAAACTGTTTTTT
CDR3: CASSSLSSINEKLFF

V: TRBV6-1
D: TRBD2
J: TRBJ2-7
size: -
DNA: TGTGCCAGCAGCGCGAGCGGGAACTCCTACGAGCAGTACTTC
CDR3: CASSASGNSYEQYF

V: TRBV6-5
D: -
J: TRBJ2-6
size: -
DNA: TGTGCCAGCAGTTCACCAGACGGCTCTGGGGCCAACGTCCTGACTTTC
CDR3: CASSSPDGSGANVLTF

V: TRBV20-1
D: TRBD2
J: TRBJ2-5
size: many
DNA: TGCAGTGCTAAGGGACTAGCGGGAAGAGAGACCCAGTACTTC
CDR3: CSAKGLAGRETQYF

V: TRBV12-3/TRBV12-4
D: TRBD1
J: TRBJ2-7
size: few
DNA: TGTGCCAGCGGCTACCGGGACAGTCGCTACGAGCAGTACTTC
CDR3: CASGYRDSRYEQYF

V: TRBV11-3
D: TRBD1
J: TRBJ1-2
size: -
DNA: TGTGCCAGCAGTCGAACAGGGGGGACTGGCTACACCTTC
CDR3: CASSRTGGTGYTF

V: TRBV7-2
D: -
J: TRBJ2-5
size: many
DNA: TGTGCCAGCAGCTTAGCTAGCGGATGGGGGGAGACCCAGTACTTC
CDR3: CASSLASGWGETQYF

V: TRBV12-3/TRBV12-4
D: -
J: TRBJ1-5
size: many
DNA: TGTGCCAGCAGTTTTGGGTGGCAGCCCCAGCATTTT
CDR3: CASSFGWQPQHF

V: TRBV20-1
D: -
J: TRBJ1-2
size: -
DNA: TGCAGCTGGGTAACCAACTATGGCTACACCTTC
CDR3: CSWVTNYGYTF

V: TRBV20-1
D: -
J: TRBJ1-2
size: few
DNA: TGCAGTGCTGGGGGAGGGGCGGGGAATGGCTACACCTTC
CDR3: CSAGGGAGNGYTF

V: TRBV7-2
D: -
J: TRBJ2-7
size: many
DNA: TGTGCCAGCAGCGTAGCTCCCTCCTACGAGCAGTACTTC
CDR3: CASSVAPSYEQYF

V: TRBV27
D: TRBD1
J: TRBJ1-1
size: few
DNA: TGTGCCAGCAGTTTTCGGGACAGGGGGCGAGCTTTCTTT
CDR3: CASSFRDRGRAFF

V: TRBV20-1
D: -
J: TRBJ2-1
size: few
DNA: TGCAGTGCTGTCCGGGACTCGCCTCGATTGGGGGAGCAGTTCTTC
CDR3: CSAVRDSPRLGEQFF

V: TRBV20-1
D: TRBD2
J: TRBJ2-2
size: many
DNA: TGCAGTGTTGCGGGAGGGCTGGCCGGGGAGCTGTTTTTT
CDR3: CSVAGGLAGELFF

V: TRBV6-2/TRBV6-3
D: -
J: TRBJ1-1
size: few
DNA: TGTGCCAGCAAGATGAACACTGAAGCTTTCTTT
CDR3: CASKMNTEAFF

V: TRBV5-1
D: TRBD1
J: TRBJ2-7
size: many
DNA: TGCGCCAGCAGCAGGACAGGGGGTATGTACGAGCAGTACTTC
CDR3: CASSRTGGMYEQYF

V: TRBV9
D: TRBD2
J: TRBJ2-2
size: -
DNA: TGTGCCAGCAGCGTAGTGGGGGGGGAACTAACGAACACCGGGGAGCTGTTTTTT
CDR3: CASSVVGGELTNTGELFF

V: TRBV10-1
D: -
J: TRBJ2-5
size: -
DNA: TGCGCCAGCAGTGAGATCGAGGACAGGAGGGGAGAGACCCAGTACTTC
CDR3: CASSEIEDRRGETQYF

V: TRBV18
D: TRBD1
J: TRBJ1-2
size: -
DNA: TGTGCCAGCTCACCTGGGACAGCGATTAACTATGGCTACACCTTC
CDR3: CASSPGTAINYGYTF

V: TRBV7-2
D: -
J: TRBJ1-1
size: few
DNA: TGTGCCAGCAGCTTCACAGGGTGGATCACTGAAGCTTTCTTT
CDR3: CASSFTGWITEAFF